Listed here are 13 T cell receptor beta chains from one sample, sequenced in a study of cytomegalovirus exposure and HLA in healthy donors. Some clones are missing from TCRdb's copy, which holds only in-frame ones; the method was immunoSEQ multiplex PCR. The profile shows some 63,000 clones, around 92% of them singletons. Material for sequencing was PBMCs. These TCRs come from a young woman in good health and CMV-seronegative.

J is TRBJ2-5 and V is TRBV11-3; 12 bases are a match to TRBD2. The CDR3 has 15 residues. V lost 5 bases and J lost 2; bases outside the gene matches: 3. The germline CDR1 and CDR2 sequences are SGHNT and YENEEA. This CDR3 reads CASSTGLAGQETQYF. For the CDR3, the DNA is TGTGCCAGCAGCACCGGACTAGCGGGACAAGAGACCCAGTACTTC.

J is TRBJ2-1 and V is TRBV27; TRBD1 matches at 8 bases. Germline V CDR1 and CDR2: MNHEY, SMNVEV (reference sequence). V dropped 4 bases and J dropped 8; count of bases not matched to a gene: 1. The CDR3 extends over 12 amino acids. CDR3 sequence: CASSYRGDEQFF. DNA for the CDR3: TGTGCCAGCAGTTACAGGGGGGATGAGCAGTTCTTC.

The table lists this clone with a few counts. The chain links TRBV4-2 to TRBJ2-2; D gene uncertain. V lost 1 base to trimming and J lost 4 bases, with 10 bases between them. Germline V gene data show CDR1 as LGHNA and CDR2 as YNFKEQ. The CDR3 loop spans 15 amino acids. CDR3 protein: CASSQVQPGTGELFF. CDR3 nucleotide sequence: TGTGCCAGCAGCCAAGTCCAACCGGGCACCGGGGAGCTGTTTTTT.

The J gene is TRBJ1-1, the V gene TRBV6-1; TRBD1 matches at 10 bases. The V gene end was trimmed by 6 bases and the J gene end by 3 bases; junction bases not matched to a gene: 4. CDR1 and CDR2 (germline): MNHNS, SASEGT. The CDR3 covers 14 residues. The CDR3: CASRDRGRDTEAFF. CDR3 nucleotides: TGTGCCAGCAGGGACAGGGGGAGAGACACTGAAGCTTTCTTT.

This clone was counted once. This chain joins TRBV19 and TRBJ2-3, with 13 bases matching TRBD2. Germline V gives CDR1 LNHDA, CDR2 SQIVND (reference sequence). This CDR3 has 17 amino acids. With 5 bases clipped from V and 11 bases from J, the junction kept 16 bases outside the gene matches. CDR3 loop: CASSPRPGLAGPRGQYF. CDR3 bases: TGTGCCAGTAGTCCCCGTCCGGGACTAGCGGGGCCCCGAGGGCAGTATTTT.

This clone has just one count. The DNA for the CDR3 is TGTGCCAGCGGGCCGGTCCACGAGCAGTACTTC. Protein product: CASGPVHEQYF. V and J are TRBV28 and TRBJ2-7; D is undetermined. This CDR3 comprises 11 residues. Germline CDR1 MDHEN, CDR2 SYDVKM. Trimming stripped 8 bases from V and 5 bases from J, with 10 bases between.

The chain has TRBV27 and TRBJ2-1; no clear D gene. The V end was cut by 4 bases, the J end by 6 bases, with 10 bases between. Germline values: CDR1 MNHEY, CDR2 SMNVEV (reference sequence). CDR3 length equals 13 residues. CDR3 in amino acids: CASSSWLFNEQFF. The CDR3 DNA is TGTGCCAGCAGTTCTTGGCTTTTCAATGAGCAGTTCTTC.

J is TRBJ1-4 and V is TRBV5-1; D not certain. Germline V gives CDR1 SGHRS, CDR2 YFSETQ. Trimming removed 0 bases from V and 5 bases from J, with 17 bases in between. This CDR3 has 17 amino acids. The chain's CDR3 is CASSLGGSTVPNEKLFF. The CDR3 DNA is TGCGCCAGCAGCTTGGGAGGGTCAACAGTCCCCAATGAAAAACTGTTTTTT.

The CDR3 here is CASSPGTTSTDTQYF. In nucleotides, the CDR3 is TGTGCCAGCAGCCCGGGGACAACTAGCACAGATACGCAGTATTTT. This chain uses TRBV7-7 with TRBJ2-3, with D perhaps matching TRBD1 (6 bases). The CDR3 is made up of 15 amino acids. Trimming cost V 5 bases and J 0 bases, with 12 bases left between them. CDR1 is SSHAT and CDR2 is FNYEAQ in the germline V gene (reference sequence).

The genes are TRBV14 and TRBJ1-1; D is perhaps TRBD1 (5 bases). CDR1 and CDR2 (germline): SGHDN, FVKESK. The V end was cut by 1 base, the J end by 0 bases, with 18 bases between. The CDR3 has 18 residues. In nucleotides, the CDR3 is TGTGCCAGCAGCCAAGCTACTCTCCGCCAGGGAATGAACACTGAAGCTTTCTTT. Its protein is CASSQATLRQGMNTEAFF.

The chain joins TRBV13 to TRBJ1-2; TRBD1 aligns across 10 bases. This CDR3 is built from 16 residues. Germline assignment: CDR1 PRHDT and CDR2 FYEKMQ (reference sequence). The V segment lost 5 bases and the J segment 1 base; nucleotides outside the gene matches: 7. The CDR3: CASSLTGGAGNYGYTF. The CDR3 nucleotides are TGTGCCAGCAGCCTGACAGGGGGCGCGGGTAACTATGGCTACACCTTC.

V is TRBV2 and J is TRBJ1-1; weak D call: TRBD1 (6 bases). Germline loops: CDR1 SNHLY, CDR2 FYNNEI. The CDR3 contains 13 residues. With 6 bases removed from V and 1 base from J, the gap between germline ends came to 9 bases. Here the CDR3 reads CASSGQTNTEAFF. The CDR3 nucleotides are TGTGCCAGCAGCGGACAGACGAACACTGAAGCTTTCTTT. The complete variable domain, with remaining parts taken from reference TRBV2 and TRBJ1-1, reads EPEVTQTPSHQVTQMGQEVILRCVPISNHLYFYWYRQILGQKVEFLVSFYNNEISEKSEIFDDQFSVERPDGSNFTLKIRSTKLEDSAMYFCASSGQTNTEAFFGQGTRLTVV.

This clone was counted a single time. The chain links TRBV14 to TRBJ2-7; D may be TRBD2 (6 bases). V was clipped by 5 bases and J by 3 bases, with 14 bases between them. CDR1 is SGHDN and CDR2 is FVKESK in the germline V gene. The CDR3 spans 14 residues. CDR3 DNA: TGTGCCAGCAGCTCTGGCGGAGGGAACTACGAGCAGTACTTC. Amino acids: CASSSGGGNYEQYF. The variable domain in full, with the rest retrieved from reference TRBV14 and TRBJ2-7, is EAGVTQFPSHSVIEKGQTVTLRCDPISGHDNLYWYRRVMGKEIKFLLHFVKESKQDESGMPNNRFLAERTGGTYSTLKVQPAELEDSGVYFCASSSGGGNYEQYFGPGTRLTVT.